Below are 26 T cell receptor beta chains sequenced from a single sample in a study of CD8+CD57+ T cells in acquired aplastic anemia. Only patients with CD8+CD57+ cell expansion on flow cytometry were chosen for sequencing. For CDR3 and TCR beta VDJ profiling, genomic DNA was the template used. MiXCR, run by TCRdb on the reads, gives a single entry per CDR3 protein. The sample has hundreds of thousands of distinct CDR3 sequences, roughly 53% seen once. The material sequenced was sorted CD4+, CD8+, or CD8+CD57+ T cells (not recorded which) from PBMCs. All receptors come from a human donor with aplastic anemia.

With respect to this clonotype: A much larger clone differs by one base, so this may be a read error. The chain joins TRBV7-9 to TRBJ1-2; 9 bases agree with TRBD1. This CDR3 region has 14 residues. Germline CDR1 and CDR2: SEHNR and FQNEAQ (reference sequence). V lost 4 bases, J lost 8 bases, and 8 bases stayed unmatched. For the CDR3, the DNA is TGTGCCAGCAGCTGGGGTGACAGGGGGGGCGGCTACACCTTC. It is translated as CASSWGDRGGGYTF.

This clonotype was picked up many times. The J gene is TRBJ2-7, the V gene TRBV5-1; D unclear. CDR3 length: 14 residues. V was trimmed by 3 bases and J by 4 bases, leaving 14 bases between them. Germline values: CDR1 SGHRS, CDR2 YFSETQ. The CDR3 bases are TGCGCCAGCAGCTCGTCCCCTGGGGTTTACGAGCAGTACTTC. Its protein product is CASSSSPGVYEQYF.

This clonotype was recorded many times. The V gene is TRBV7-3, the J gene TRBJ2-1; 14 bases are a match to TRBD2. V dropped 5 bases and J dropped 7; count of bases not matched to a gene: 7. CDR1 and CDR2 from the germline V gene are SGHTA and FQGTGA. This CDR3 is built from 16 residues. The CDR3 coding sequence is TGTGCCAGCAGCCCCAGACTAGCGGGGGGGCGGAATGAGCAGTTCTTC. Translating it yields CASSPRLAGGRNEQFF.

The rearrangement links TRBV19 to TRBJ1-1; D unclear. Germline V gene lookup returns CDR1 LNHDA and CDR2 SQIVND (reference sequence). The CDR3 has 14 residues. The V end was cut by 1 base, the J end by 1 base, with 7 bases between. In DNA form, the CDR3 reads TGTGCCAGTAGTATAGCTAAGCAGAACACTGAAGCTTTCTTT. This encodes CASSIAKQNTEAFF.

The chain uses TRBV7-2 and TRBJ2-7; perhaps TRBD2 as D (6 bases). The J call may be incorrect, as the DNA end agrees better with TRBJ2-5. Germline V gives CDR1 SGHTA, CDR2 FQGNSA. CDR3 length: 14 residues. CDR3 region: CASSLVGSGETQYF. For the CDR3, the DNA is TGTGCCAGCAGCTTAGTCGGTAGCGGAGAGACCCAGTACTTC.

This clonotype was counted at least ten times. The chain combines TRBV7-9 with TRBJ1-1, with D hard to call. Germline loops: CDR1 SEHNR, CDR2 FQNEAQ (reference sequence). V shed 1 base and J shed 3 bases, with 9 bases lying between them. This CDR3 has 14 amino acids. The CDR3 protein is CASSLERRDTEAFF. The CDR3 nucleotides read TGTGCCAGCAGCTTAGAGCGAAGGGACACTGAAGCTTTCTTT.

Many counts were recorded for this clonotype. The DNA for the CDR3 is TGCGCCAGCAGCTTTAGCGGGGGGAACACCGGGGAGCTGTTTTTT. It codes for CASSFSGGNTGELFF. This chain connects TRBV5-1 to TRBJ2-2, with 9 bases matching TRBD2. Per the germline V gene, CDR1 is SGHRS and CDR2 is YFSETQ. V trimming: 2 bases; J trimming: 1 base; junction bases outside the gene matches: 0. The CDR3 has 15 amino acids. Full variable domain (missing parts from reference TRBV5-1 and TRBJ2-2): KAGVTQTPRYLIKTRGQQVTLSCSPISGHRSVSWYQQTPGQGLQFLFEYFSETQRNKGNFPGRFSGRQFSNSRSEMNVSTLELGDSALYLCASSFSGGNTGELFFGEGSRLTVL.

Comment on this clonotype: One end of the junction is discordant with germline, which a read error may explain. This rearrangement joins TRBV25-1 to TRBJ1-4; D is perhaps TRBD1 (5 bases). This CDR3 is built from 18 residues. Germline CDR1 and CDR2: MGHDK and SYGVNS. The CDR3 region has the DNA TGTGCTAGCAGTGGTTTAACGACAGACGGATTTACTAATGAAAAACTGTTTTTT. Translating gives CASSGLTTDGFTNEKLFF.

The genes are TRBV7-9 and TRBJ2-7; 9 bases are a match to TRBD2. J lost 2 bases, V lost 1 base, and 3 bases had no gene match. CDR1 is SEHNR, CDR2 FQNEAQ, per germline (reference sequence). The CDR3 is made up of 15 amino acids. CDR3 amino acids: CASSLDASGAYEQYF. The CDR3 region has the DNA TGTGCCAGCAGCTTAGATGCTAGCGGGGCCTACGAGCAGTACTTC.

The V and J genes are TRBV10-3 and TRBJ1-2; TRBD1 agrees at 7 bases. Germline V lookup: CDR1 ENHRY, CDR2 SYGVKD. This CDR3 contains 15 residues. The V segment lost 4 bases and the J segment 0 bases; nucleotides outside the gene matches: 5. In nucleotides, the CDR3 is TGTGCCATCAGTGCCGACAGGGTATCTAACTATGGCTACACCTTC. This codes for CAISADRVSNYGYTF.

V gene TRBV19 combines with J gene TRBJ2-5; 10 bases line up with TRBD1. CDR3 length: 14 residues. V was clipped by 4 bases and J by 3 bases; unmatched bases: 2. In germline, CDR1 is LNHDA, CDR2 SQIVND (reference sequence). As DNA, the CDR3 is TGTGCCAGTAGTAGGGGACAGGGGAAAGAGACCCAGTACTTC. Residues: CASSRGQGKETQYF.

The chain carries TRBV7-2 and TRBJ2-7; 8 nucleotides line up with TRBD1. This CDR3 comprises 14 residues. Germline V CDR1 and CDR2: SGHTA, FQGNSA. V shed 5 bases and J 3 bases; nucleotides not matched to a gene: 6. The CDR3 loop reads CASSLRTGFYEQYF. Here the CDR3 DNA reads TGTGCCAGCAGCCTACGGACAGGGTTCTACGAGCAGTACTTC.

Ten or more counts support this clonotype. J is TRBJ2-2 and V is TRBV7-9; D is uncertain. The V end was cut by 4 bases, the J end by 8 bases, with 14 bases between. This CDR3 contains 14 residues. Germline CDR1 SEHNR, CDR2 FQNEAQ (reference sequence). The CDR3 here is CASSSRTAWGELFF. The CDR3 region has the DNA TGTGCCAGCAGCTCCCGGACCGCCTGGGGGGAGCTGTTTTTT.

The CDR3 loop reads CSAPRGGGTKNIQYF. The CDR3 DNA reads TGCAGTGCTCCGAGGGGGGGGGGAACGAAAAACATTCAGTACTTC. The chain recombines TRBV20-1 with TRBJ2-4; D possibly corresponds to TRBD2 (7 bases). The CDR3 consists of 15 residues. Trimming took off 5 bases at V and 4 bases at J, with 18 bases between the two ends. Germline CDR1 DFQATT, CDR2 SNEGSKA (reference sequence).

This clonotype was detected many times. The V call is TRBV5-8, the J call TRBJ2-7; 8 positions match TRBD2. The V gene's germline CDR1 is SGHTS and CDR2 YDEGEE. This CDR3 comprises 16 residues. After removal of 5 bases from V and 5 bases from J, the junction contained 15 bases not matched to a gene. The CDR3: CASSSVGLGPRHEQYF. DNA for the CDR3: TGTGCCAGCAGTTCGGTGGGACTAGGACCCCGGCACGAGCAGTACTTC.

V usage is TRBV7-3 and J usage is TRBJ2-1; possibly TRBD1 for D (5 bases). The CDR3 loop spans 13 amino acids. Per germline, CDR1 SGHTA and CDR2 FQGTGA. The germline V and J ends were trimmed by 3 bases and 8 bases, with 11 bases remaining between them. CDR3 sequence: CASSFTQGDEQFF. The CDR3 DNA reads as TGTGCCAGCAGCTTTACTCAGGGCGATGAGCAGTTCTTC.

This clonotype has ten or more counts. V and J are TRBV7-2 and TRBJ1-1, with D possibly being TRBD1 (5 bases). CDR1 is SGHTA, CDR2 FQGNSA, per germline. Trimming removed 4 bases from V and 4 bases from J, with 16 bases in between. The CDR3 runs to 15 residues. The CDR3 sequence is CASSSSAGMVTEAFF. The CDR3 nucleotides are TGTGCCAGCAGCTCTTCGGCAGGGATGGTCACTGAAGCTTTCTTT. The full variable domain, in which reference TRBV7-2 and TRBJ1-1 provide the parts outside the CDR3, is GAGVSQSPSNKVTEKGKDVELRCDPISGHTALYWYRQSLGQGLEFLIYFQGNSAPDKSGLPSDRFSAERTGGSVSTLTIQRTQQEDSAVYLCASSSSAGMVTEAFFGQGTRLTVV.

This clonotype was counted at least ten times. V gene TRBV6-1 combines with J gene TRBJ1-5; a weak D match, TRBD1 (6 bases). Germline CDR1 is MNHNS and CDR2 is SASEGT. CDR3 length equals 14 residues. Trimming removed 7 bases at V and 13 bases at J, with 23 bases between. CDR3 DNA sequence: TGTGCCAGCATGTACGAAGGTGATTCGGGACAACAGCATTTT. It specifies CASMYEGDSGQQHF.

Many counts were recorded for this clonotype. An end of the junction differs from the germline gene, which may be a read error. The gene calls are TRBV6-4 and TRBJ1-6, with TRBD1 as a possible D gene (5 bases). Germline assignment: CDR1 MRHNA and CDR2 SNTAGT. The CDR3 has 14 amino acids. Here the CDR3 reads CASKGNDGNSLLHF. In DNA, the CDR3 is TGTGCCAGCAAGGGGAATGACGGGAATTCACTCCTCCACTTT.

This clonotype was recorded at least ten times. This chain links TRBV19 with TRBJ1-1; D is undetermined. V lost 1 base and J 1 base, leaving 10 bases between the germline ends. The CDR3 has 15 residues. The germline gives CDR1 LNHDA, CDR2 SQIVND (reference sequence). CDR3 residues: CASSIATAGNTEAFF. The CDR3 DNA is TGTGCCAGTAGTATAGCGACGGCCGGGAACACTGAAGCTTTCTTT.

About this clonotype itself: This may come from a read error, since a much larger clone is one base off. This chain connects TRBV5-1 to TRBJ1-5; unclear D gene. The CDR3 is 18 amino acids. Germline V gene data show CDR1 as SGHRS and CDR2 as YFSETQ. CDR3 residues: CASSLYPGSQNSNQPRHF. In nucleotides, the CDR3 is TGCGCCAGCAGCTTGTACCCCGGGTCGCAAAATAGCAATCAGCCCCGGCATTTT.

This clonotype has a count of ten or more. This chain links TRBV5-1 with TRBJ2-7; TRBD1 aligns across 12 bases. CDR3 length: 15 residues. Germline CDR1 and CDR2: SGHRS and YFSETQ. The V gene end was trimmed by 5 bases and the J gene end by 5 bases; junction bases not matched to a gene: 8. The CDR3 protein is CASSYSGTGGNEQYF. In nucleotides, the CDR3 is TGCGCCAGCAGTTACTCCGGGACAGGGGGCAACGAGCAGTACTTC.

This clonotype was found many times. The V and J genes are TRBV19 and TRBJ1-6; D is perhaps TRBD1 (5 bases). CDR3 length equals 16 residues. Germline CDR1 LNHDA, CDR2 SQIVND (reference sequence). V lost 1 base to trimming and J lost 0 bases, with 7 bases between them. CDR3 in DNA: TGTGCCAGTAGTATAGGACAGACCTCCTATAATTCACCCCTCCACTTT. Translated, it gives CASSIGQTSYNSPLHF.

Many counts were recorded for this clonotype. The rearrangement uses TRBV19 and TRBJ2-2, with 9 bases that match TRBD1. Trimming took 7 bases from V and 4 from J; bases not matched to a gene: 10. The germline gives CDR1 LNHDA, CDR2 SQIVND (reference sequence). The CDR3 has 16 residues. CDR3 in amino acids: CASTLNRGRGTGELFF. The DNA for the CDR3 is TGTGCCAGTACTCTGAACAGGGGGCGCGGCACCGGGGAGCTGTTTTTT.

This clonotype was seen ten or more times. The rearrangement uses TRBV2 and TRBJ1-6; D unclear. Germline-derived CDR1 and CDR2 are SNHLY and FYNNEI. The CDR3 loop spans 13 amino acids. CDR3 region: CANGGFYNSPLHF. In nucleotides, the CDR3 is TGTGCGAACGGAGGGTTTTATAATTCACCCCTCCACTTT. The full variable domain, in which reference TRBV2 and TRBJ1-6 provide the parts outside the CDR3, is EPEVTQTPSHQVTQMGQEVILRCVPISNHLYFYWYRQILGQKVEFLVSFYNNEISEKSEIFDDQFSVERPDGSNFTLKIRSTKLEDSAMYFCANGGFYNSPLHFGNGTRLTVT.

The CDR3 sequence: CASSLAPGTGGGYTF. CDR3 sequence (DNA): TGTGCCAGCAGCTTAGCCCCTGGGACAGGGGGTGGCTACACCTTC. The rearrangement uses TRBV11-2 and TRBJ1-2, with TRBD1 matching over 11 bases. Losses at the gene ends were 1 base for V and 7 bases for J; bases not matched to a gene: 5. The length of the CDR3 is 15 residues. Germline V gene lookup returns CDR1 SGHAT and CDR2 FQNNGV.